Sequencing of this T cell receptor beta chain was carried out in a study of molecular identifiers for immune sequencing clone quantification. This clonotype was found a few times. Its antigen is undetermined. Libraries from naive CD8 cells were generated from approximately 20,000 to 1,000,000 sorted cells (with 10%, 30% or 50% RNA). Points from the study as a whole: Spiked Jurkat TCR RNA equivalent to one cell was reportedly detectable in approximately 980,000 naive cells. Clonotypes surpassing 20 RNA copies contained over 98% of effector molecules, versus under 1% in naive cells.

One entry per CDR3 protein, called by TCRdb with MiXCR from the PCR reads. Here the sample spans approximately 590,000 distinct CDR3 sequences, 25% being singletons. The J segment lost 2 bases and the V segment lost 0 bases, leaving 5 bases of the junction unmatched. Germline V gene sequence: CDR1 MNHEY, CDR2 SVGEGT. This CDR3 comprises 17 residues. The source is a human donor in good health. Some libraries in this study had Jurkat cell RNA spiked in. Sequencing was carried out using naive CD8+ T cells from blood, with Jurkat cell RNA spiked in. Subset specified: FACS-sorted CD8+CD4-CCR7+CD45RA+ naive T cells. The chain combines TRBV6-2 or TRBV6-3 with TRBJ2-5, with TRBD2 identical over 11 bases. The CDR3 DNA follows: TGTGCCAGCAGTTACTCCATAGCGGGAGGGCTTCAAGAGACCCAGTACTTC. Encoded protein: CASSYSIAGGLQETQYF.